The 2 T cell receptor beta chains below all came from one sample that was sequenced in a study of T cell changes during pregnancy in multiple sclerosis. Profiled with immunoSEQ multiplex PCR; TCRdb holds only in-frame clones, not every one. The sample has roughly 89,000 clones, approximately 94% seen once. Material: peripheral blood, obtained in the third trimester of pregnancy. Source of these receptors: a female donor with multiple sclerosis, enrolled in a pregnancy study.

The chain joins TRBV5-1 to TRBJ2-1; 8 bases align to TRBD2. CDR1 SGHRS and CDR2 YFSETQ come from the germline V gene. J gave up 3 bases and V 2 bases, and 4 bases lay outside the gene matches. The CDR3 length is 15 residues. The CDR3 bases are TGCGCCAGCAGCTTACTAGCGGTAAGCTACAATGAGCAGTTCTTC. Its protein is CASSLLAVSYNEQFF.

The V and J genes are TRBV5-4 and TRBJ2-7; D is perhaps TRBD1 (6 bases). CDR1 and CDR2 from the germline V gene are SGHNT and YYREEE (reference sequence). V lost 0 bases, J lost 5 bases, and 15 bases lay in between. This CDR3 is 15 amino acids long. DNA of the CDR3: TGTGCCAGCAGCTTGGAGGCAGGGGTTGGAAACGAGCAGTACTTC. Protein: CASSLEAGVGNEQYF.